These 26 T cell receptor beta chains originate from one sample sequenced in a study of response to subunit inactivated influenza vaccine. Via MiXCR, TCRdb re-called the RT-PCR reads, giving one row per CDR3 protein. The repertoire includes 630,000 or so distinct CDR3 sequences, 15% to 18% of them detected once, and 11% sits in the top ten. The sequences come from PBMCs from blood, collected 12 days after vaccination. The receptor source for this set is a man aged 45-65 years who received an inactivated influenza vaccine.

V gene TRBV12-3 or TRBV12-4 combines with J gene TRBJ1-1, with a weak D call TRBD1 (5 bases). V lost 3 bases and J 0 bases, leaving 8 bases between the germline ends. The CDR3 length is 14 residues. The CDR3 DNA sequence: TGTGCCAGCAGTTTGTGGGGACTGAACACTGAAGCTTTCTTT. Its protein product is CASSLWGLNTEAFF.

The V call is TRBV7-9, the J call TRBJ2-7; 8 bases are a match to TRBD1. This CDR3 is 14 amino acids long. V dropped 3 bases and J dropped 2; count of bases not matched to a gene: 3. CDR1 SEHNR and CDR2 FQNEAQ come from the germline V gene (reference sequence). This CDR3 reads CASSFLDRAYEQYF. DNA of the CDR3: TGTGCCAGCAGCTTCCTGGACAGGGCCTACGAGCAGTACTTC.

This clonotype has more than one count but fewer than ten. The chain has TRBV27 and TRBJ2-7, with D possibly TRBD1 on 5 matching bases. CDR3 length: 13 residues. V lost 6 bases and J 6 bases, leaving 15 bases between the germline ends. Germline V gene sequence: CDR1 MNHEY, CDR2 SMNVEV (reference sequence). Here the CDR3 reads CASRRMQGAEQYF. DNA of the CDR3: TGTGCCAGCAGGCGGATGCAGGGCGCCGAGCAGTACTTC.

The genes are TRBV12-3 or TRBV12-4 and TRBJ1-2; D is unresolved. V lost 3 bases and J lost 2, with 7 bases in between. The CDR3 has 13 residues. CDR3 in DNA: TGTGCCAGCAGTTTGATAAGAAACTATGGCTACACCTTC. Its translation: CASSLIRNYGYTF.

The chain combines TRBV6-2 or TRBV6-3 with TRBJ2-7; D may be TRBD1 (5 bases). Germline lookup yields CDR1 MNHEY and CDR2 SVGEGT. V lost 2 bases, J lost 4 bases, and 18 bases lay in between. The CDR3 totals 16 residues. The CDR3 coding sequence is TGTGCCAGCAGTTACAACCCCTCCAGGGATCTTTACGAGCAGTACTTC. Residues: CASSYNPSRDLYEQYF.

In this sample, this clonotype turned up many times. The DNA of the CDR3 is TGTGCCAGCTCTGACAGGACCGATGGCTACACCTTC. Protein product: CASSDRTDGYTF. The gene calls are TRBV6-2 or TRBV6-3 and TRBJ1-2, with a weak D call TRBD1 (6 bases). In germline, CDR1 is MNHEY, CDR2 SVGEGT. This CDR3 has 12 residues. The germline V and J ends were trimmed by 8 bases and 6 bases, with 13 bases remaining between them.

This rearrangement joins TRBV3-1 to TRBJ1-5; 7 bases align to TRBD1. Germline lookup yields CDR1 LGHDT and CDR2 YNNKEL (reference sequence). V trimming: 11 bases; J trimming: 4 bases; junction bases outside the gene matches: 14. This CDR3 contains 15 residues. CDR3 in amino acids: CASCLGQVLNQPQHF. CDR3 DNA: TGTGCCTCCTGCCTCGGACAGGTACTAAATCAGCCCCAGCATTTT. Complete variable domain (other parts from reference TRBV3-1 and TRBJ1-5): DTAVSQTPKYLVTQMGNDKSIKCEQNLGHDTMYWYKQDSKKFLKIMFSYNNKELIINETVPNRFSPKSPDKAHLNLHINSLELGDSAVYFCASCLGQVLNQPQHFGDGTRLSIL.

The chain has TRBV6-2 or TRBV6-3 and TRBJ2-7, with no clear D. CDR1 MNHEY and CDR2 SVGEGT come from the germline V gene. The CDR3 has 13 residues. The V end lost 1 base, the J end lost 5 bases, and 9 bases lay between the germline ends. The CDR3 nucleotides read TGTGCCAGCAGTTACTTCGGACGTGACGAGCAGTACTTC. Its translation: CASSYFGRDEQYF.

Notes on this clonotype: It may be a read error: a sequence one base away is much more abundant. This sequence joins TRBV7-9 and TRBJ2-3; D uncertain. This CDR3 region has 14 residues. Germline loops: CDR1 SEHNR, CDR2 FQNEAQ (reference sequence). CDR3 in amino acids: CVSSLRLSTDTQYF. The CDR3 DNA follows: TGTGTCAGCAGCTTAAGGTTATCCACAGATACGCAGTATTTT.

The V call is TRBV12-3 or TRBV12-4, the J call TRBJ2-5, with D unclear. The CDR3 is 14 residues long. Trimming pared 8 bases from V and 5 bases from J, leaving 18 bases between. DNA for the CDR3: TGTGCCAGCTCCCCGCCGGTTGGTAGGGAGACCCAGTACTTC. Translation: CASSPPVGRETQYF.

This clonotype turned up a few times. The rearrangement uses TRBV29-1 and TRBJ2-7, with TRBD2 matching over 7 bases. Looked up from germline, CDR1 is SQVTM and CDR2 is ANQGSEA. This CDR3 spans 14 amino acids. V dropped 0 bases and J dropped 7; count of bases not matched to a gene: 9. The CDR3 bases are TGCAGCGTTGAAGATCTTGGGGAAGCGGGGGAGCAGTACTTC. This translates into CSVEDLGEAGEQYF.

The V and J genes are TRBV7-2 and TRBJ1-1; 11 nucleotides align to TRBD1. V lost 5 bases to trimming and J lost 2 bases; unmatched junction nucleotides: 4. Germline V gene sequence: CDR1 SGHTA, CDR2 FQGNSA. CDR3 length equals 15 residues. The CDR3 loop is CASSKRTGGNTEAFF. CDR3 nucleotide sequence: TGTGCCAGCAGCAAGAGGACAGGGGGCAACACTGAAGCTTTCTTT.

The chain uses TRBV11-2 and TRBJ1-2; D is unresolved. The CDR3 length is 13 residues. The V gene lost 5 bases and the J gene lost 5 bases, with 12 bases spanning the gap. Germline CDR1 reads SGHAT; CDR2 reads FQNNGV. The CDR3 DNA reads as TGTGCCAGCAGCCCCTCAGGCGGGTATGGCTACACCTTC. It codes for CASSPSGGYGYTF.

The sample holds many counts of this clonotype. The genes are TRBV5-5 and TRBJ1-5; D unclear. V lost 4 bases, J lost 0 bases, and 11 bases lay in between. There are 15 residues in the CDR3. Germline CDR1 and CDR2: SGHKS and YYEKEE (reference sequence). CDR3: CASSTGPDSNQPQHF. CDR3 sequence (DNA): TGTGCCAGCAGCACCGGACCGGATAGCAATCAGCCCCAGCATTTT.

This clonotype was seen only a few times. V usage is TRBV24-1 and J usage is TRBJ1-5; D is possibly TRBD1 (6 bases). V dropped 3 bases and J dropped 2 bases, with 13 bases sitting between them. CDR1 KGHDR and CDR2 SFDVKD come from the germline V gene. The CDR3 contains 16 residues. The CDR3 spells CATSDTRQAGNQPQHF. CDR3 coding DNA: TGTGCCACCAGTGATACCAGACAGGCAGGCAATCAGCCCCAGCATTTT.

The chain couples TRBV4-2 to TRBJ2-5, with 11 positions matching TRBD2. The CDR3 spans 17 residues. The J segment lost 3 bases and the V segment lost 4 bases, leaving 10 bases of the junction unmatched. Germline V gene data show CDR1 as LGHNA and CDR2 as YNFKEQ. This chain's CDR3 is CASSLLHISGGEETQYF. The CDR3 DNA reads TGTGCCAGCAGCCTCCTACACATTAGCGGGGGGGAAGAGACCCAGTACTTC.

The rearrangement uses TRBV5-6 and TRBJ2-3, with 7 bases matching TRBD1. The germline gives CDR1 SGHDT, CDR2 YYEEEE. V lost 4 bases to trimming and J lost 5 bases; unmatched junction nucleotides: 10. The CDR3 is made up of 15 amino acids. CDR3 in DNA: TGTGCCAGCAGCGGGGCAGGGACAGTGGAAGATACGCAGTATTTT. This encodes CASSGAGTVEDTQYF.

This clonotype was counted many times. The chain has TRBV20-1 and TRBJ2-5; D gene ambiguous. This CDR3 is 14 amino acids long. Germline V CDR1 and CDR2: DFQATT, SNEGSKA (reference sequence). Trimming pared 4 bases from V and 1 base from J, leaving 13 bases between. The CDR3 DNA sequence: TGCAGTGCTAAGGGATACGGTCTCCAAGAGACCCAGTACTTC. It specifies CSAKGYGLQETQYF.

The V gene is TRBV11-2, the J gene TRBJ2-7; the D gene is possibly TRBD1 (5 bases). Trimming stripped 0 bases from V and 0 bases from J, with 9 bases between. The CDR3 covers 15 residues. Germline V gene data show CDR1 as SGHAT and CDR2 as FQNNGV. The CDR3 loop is CASSLEAGASYEQYF. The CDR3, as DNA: TGTGCCAGCAGCTTAGAGGCTGGGGCCTCCTACGAGCAGTACTTC.

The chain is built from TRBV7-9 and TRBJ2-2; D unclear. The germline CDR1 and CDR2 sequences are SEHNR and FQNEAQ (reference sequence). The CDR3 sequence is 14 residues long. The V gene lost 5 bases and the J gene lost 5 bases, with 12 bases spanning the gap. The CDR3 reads CASSLYWVTGELFF. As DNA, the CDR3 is TGTGCCAGCAGCCTCTACTGGGTAACCGGGGAGCTGTTTTTT.

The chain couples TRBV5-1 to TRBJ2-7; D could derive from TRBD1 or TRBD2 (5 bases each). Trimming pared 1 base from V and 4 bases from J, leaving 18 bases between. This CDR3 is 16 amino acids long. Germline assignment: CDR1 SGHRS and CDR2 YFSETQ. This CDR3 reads CASSLLSMGRRYEQYF. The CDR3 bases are TGCGCCAGCAGCTTGTTGTCAATGGGACGGCGATACGAGCAGTACTTC.

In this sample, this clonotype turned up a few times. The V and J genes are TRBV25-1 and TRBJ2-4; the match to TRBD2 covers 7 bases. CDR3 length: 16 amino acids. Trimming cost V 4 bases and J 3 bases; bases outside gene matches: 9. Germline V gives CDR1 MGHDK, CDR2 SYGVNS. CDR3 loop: CASSGDRDYGKNIQYF. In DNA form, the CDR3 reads TGTGCCAGCAGTGGCGACCGGGACTACGGCAAAAACATTCAGTACTTC.

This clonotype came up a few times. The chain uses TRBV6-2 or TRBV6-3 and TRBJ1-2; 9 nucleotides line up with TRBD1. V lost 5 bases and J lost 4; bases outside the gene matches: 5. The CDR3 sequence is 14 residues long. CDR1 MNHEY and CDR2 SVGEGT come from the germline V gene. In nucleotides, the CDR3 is TGTGCCAGCAGTACAGGGGGCGTCGGCTATGGCTACACCTTC. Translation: CASSTGGVGYGYTF.

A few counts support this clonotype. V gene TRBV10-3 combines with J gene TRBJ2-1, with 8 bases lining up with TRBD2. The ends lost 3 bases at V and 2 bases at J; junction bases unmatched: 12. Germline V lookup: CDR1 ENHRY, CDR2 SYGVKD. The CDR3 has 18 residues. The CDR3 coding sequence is TGTGCCATCAGTGACTCGGGAGGCGGGGGGATTCCCTACAATGAGCAGTTCTTC. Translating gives CAISDSGGGGIPYNEQFF.

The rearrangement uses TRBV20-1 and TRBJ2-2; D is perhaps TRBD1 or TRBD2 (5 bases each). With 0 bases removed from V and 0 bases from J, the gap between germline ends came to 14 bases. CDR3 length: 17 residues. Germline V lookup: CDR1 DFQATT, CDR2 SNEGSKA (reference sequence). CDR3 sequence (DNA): TGCAGTGCTAGAGATGGAAAGAGGGGCGCGAACACCGGGGAGCTGTTTTTT. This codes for CSARDGKRGANTGELFF.

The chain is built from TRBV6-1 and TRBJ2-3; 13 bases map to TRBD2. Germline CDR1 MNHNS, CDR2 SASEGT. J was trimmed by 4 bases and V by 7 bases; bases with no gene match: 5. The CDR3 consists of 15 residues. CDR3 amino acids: CASTTGLAGADTQYF. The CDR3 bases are TGTGCCAGCACCACTGGACTAGCGGGAGCAGATACGCAGTATTTT.